Shown below are 28 T cell receptor beta chains from a single sample sequenced in a study of blood T cell repertoires in COVID-19 (dated by TCRdb to 2020 to 2021). Library preparation was by the immunoSEQ multiplex PCR assay. TCRdb provides this immuneACCESS table in a form limited to in-frame rearrangements. Some clones are lacking; in checked studies, under half of them reflect an unresolved V gene, and why the rest are absent is not known. This sample is represented by 100,000 to 150,000 clones; about four fifths of them were singletons. The ten largest clonotypes hold more than 10% of the sample. Sequencing was done on a sample of peripheral blood. These receptors were collected from an older woman with acute or convalescent COVID-19.

V is TRBV5-4 and J is TRBJ1-3; tentatively, D is TRBD1 (6 bases). Trimming removed 1 base from V and 2 bases from J, with 7 bases in between. The CDR3 spans 14 residues. Germline V gene sequence: CDR1 SGHNT, CDR2 YYREEE (reference sequence). The CDR3 loop is CASSLQGTGNTIYF. CDR3 nucleotides: TGTGCCAGCAGCTTGCAGGGGACTGGAAACACCATATATTTT. Full variable domain (outside the CDR3, taken from reference TRBV5-4 and TRBJ1-3): ETGVTQSPTHLIKTRGQQVTLRCSSQSGHNTVSWYQQALGQGPQFIFQYYREEENGRGNFPPRFSGLQFPNYSSELNVNALELDDSALYLCASSLQGTGNTIYFGEGSWLTVV.

The rearrangement links TRBV19 to TRBJ2-1; TRBD1 aligns across 7 bases. Germline V gene lookup returns CDR1 LNHDA and CDR2 SQIVND (reference sequence). The CDR3 totals 13 residues. V was pared by 9 bases and J by 3 bases, with 5 bases of the junction left unmatched. The CDR3 DNA sequence: TGTGCCAGCTCCAGGGGGTACTACAATGAGCAGTTCTTC. Translation gives CASSRGYYNEQFF.

The chain is built from TRBV27 and TRBJ1-6, with TRBD1 matching over 9 bases. Unmatched junction bases numbered 10, after V lost 6 bases and J lost 7 bases. This CDR3 region has 16 residues. Germline CDR1 is MNHEY and CDR2 is SMNVEV (reference sequence). CDR3 sequence (DNA): TGTGCCAGCAGGCTCACATCCGGGACAGGGAATTCACCCCTCCACTTT. Protein sequence: CASRLTSGTGNSPLHF.

The chain is built from TRBV9 and TRBJ1-3, with D unresolved. This CDR3 is built from 14 residues. CDR1 is SGDLS, CDR2 YYNGEE, per germline. V lost 1 base and J lost 2, with 7 bases in between. DNA for the CDR3: TGTGCCAGCAGCGTAAGTTGGCCTGGAAACACCATATATTTT. This sequence encodes CASSVSWPGNTIYF.

A remark on this clone: A junction boundary mismatches the germline segment, possibly from a read error. The CDR3 here is CASSLNPFAGGASTDTQYF. For the CDR3, the DNA is TGTGCCAGCAGCTTAAATCCCTTCGCCGGGGGGGCCAGCACAGATACTCAGTATTTT. This chain joins TRBV7-3 and TRBJ2-3; TRBD2 aligns across 8 bases. Germline CDR1 is SGHTA and CDR2 is FQGTGA. The CDR3 sequence is 19 residues long.

The V and J genes are TRBV27 and TRBJ1-2; D uncertain. Germline V gene lookup returns CDR1 MNHEY and CDR2 SMNVEV (reference sequence). This CDR3 has 14 amino acids. V lost 5 bases and J lost 3, with 13 bases in between. Written as DNA, the CDR3 is TGTGCCAGCAGTCGCCGACAAGCAGACTATGGCTACACCTTC. Its protein product is CASSRRQADYGYTF.

The CDR3 loop is CAWSRDSLYGYTF. The CDR3 DNA is TGTGCCTGGAGCCGGGACAGTCTCTATGGCTACACCTTC. This chain connects TRBV30 to TRBJ1-2; 7 positions match TRBD1. The CDR3 has 13 residues. Germline V gene lookup returns CDR1 GTSNPN and CDR2 SVGIG (reference sequence). V trimming: 3 bases; J trimming: 4 bases; junction bases outside the gene matches: 5.

The genes are TRBV2 and TRBJ1-5; D is possibly TRBD1 (6 bases). The CDR3 spans 14 residues. The germline CDR1 and CDR2 sequences are SNHLY and FYNNEI. Trimming cost V 6 bases and J 0 bases, with 9 bases left between them. The CDR3 protein is CASRTGPSNQPQHF. The DNA of the CDR3 is TGTGCCAGCAGAACAGGGCCTAGCAATCAGCCCCAGCATTTT. Combining the CDR3 with reference TRBV2 and TRBJ1-5 gives the whole variable domain EPEVTQTPSHQVTQMGQEVILRCVPISNHLYFYWYRQILGQKVEFLVSFYNNEISEKSEIFDDQFSVERPDGSNFTLKIRSTKLEDSAMYFCASRTGPSNQPQHFGDGTRLSIL.

The CDR3 DNA reads as TGTGCCAGCAGCTACAGAGGGGGTTCTGGAAACACCATATATTTT. It yields the protein CASSYRGGSGNTIYF. The chain recombines TRBV5-5 with TRBJ1-3; D perhaps matches TRBD1 (6 bases). Germline V gene data show CDR1 as SGHKS and CDR2 as YYEKEE (reference sequence). The CDR3 is made up of 15 amino acids. V shed 3 bases and J shed 1 base, with 11 bases lying between them. Full variable domain (outside the CDR3, taken from reference TRBV5-5 and TRBJ1-3): DAGVTQSPTHLIKTRGQQVTLRCSPISGHKSVSWYQQVLGQGPQFIFQYYEKEERGRGNFPDRFSARQFPNYSSELNVNALLLGDSALYLCASSYRGGSGNTIYFGEGSWLTVV.

This clone was observed a handful of times. The CDR3 nucleotides are TGTGCCAGCAGTTATGAGGGGGTTTATGGCTACACCTTC. Amino acids: CASSYEGVYGYTF. The chain employs TRBV12-3 or TRBV12-4 and TRBJ1-2; the D gene is possibly TRBD1 (6 bases). The CDR3 runs to 13 residues. V dropped 4 bases and J dropped 5 bases, with 11 bases sitting between them.

The chain employs TRBV6-5 and TRBJ1-5, with D hard to call. CDR1 is MNHEY and CDR2 is SVGAGI in the germline V gene. This CDR3 is built from 13 residues. With 8 bases removed from V and 5 bases from J, the gap between germline ends came to 13 bases. CDR3 sequence reads: CASGADLDQPQHF. The CDR3 coding sequence is TGTGCCAGCGGCGCTGACTTGGATCAGCCCCAGCATTTT.

The V and J genes are TRBV6-5 and TRBJ1-1; no reliable D call. From germline, CDR1 is MNHEY and CDR2 SVGAGI. This CDR3 region has 13 residues. The V end was cut by 4 bases, the J end by 1 base, with 7 bases between. The CDR3 here is CASSLGGNTEAFF. DNA of the CDR3: TGTGCCAGCAGTTTAGGAGGGAACACTGAAGCTTTCTTT.

The rearrangement links TRBV5-6 to TRBJ1-1; D possibly corresponds to TRBD1 (6 bases). CDR3 size: 16 residues. Germline V gives CDR1 SGHDT, CDR2 YYEEEE. V was shortened by 3 bases and J by 2 bases, with 17 bases between the two germline ends. CDR3 region: CASSWGPGAGNTEAFF. CDR3 coding DNA: TGTGCCAGCAGCTGGGGCCCAGGGGCGGGTAACACTGAAGCTTTCTTT.

This clone was observed once. The J gene is TRBJ2-5, the V gene TRBV21-1; TRBD1, the D gene given by the table, was not confirmed from the DNA. TRBV21-1 has pseudogene status. The CDR3 has 16 amino acids. CDR3 DNA sequence: TGTGCCAGAAACTACGTCGGGACAGGGCGAAAAGAGACCCAGTACTTC. Its protein product is CARNYVGTGRKETQYF.

This clone was found once. This rearrangement joins TRBV5-4 to TRBJ1-1, with 8 bases identical to TRBD1. From germline, CDR1 is SGHNT and CDR2 YYREEE (reference sequence). J was trimmed by 4 bases and V by 3 bases; bases with no gene match: 5. This CDR3 is built from 14 residues. This chain's CDR3 is CASSYKTGGTEAFF. The CDR3 DNA reads TGTGCCAGCAGCTATAAAACAGGGGGCACTGAAGCTTTCTTT.

Here the CDR3 DNA reads TGTGCCAGCACTCCAGGACAGCCTTTTGAAGCTTTCTTT. Its protein is CASTPGQPFEAFF. J is TRBJ1-1 and V is TRBV12-3 or TRBV12-4; the D gene is possibly TRBD1 (6 bases). V lost 7 bases, J lost 7 bases, and 16 bases lay in between. CDR3 length: 13 amino acids.

This chain connects TRBV27 to TRBJ1-2, with a possible D match to TRBD1 (5 bases). CDR1 and CDR2 (germline): MNHEY, SMNVEV (reference sequence). The V end lost 4 bases, the J end lost 6 bases, and 18 bases lay between the germline ends. This CDR3 has 15 amino acids. The CDR3 bases are TGTGCCAGCAGTTGGGAACTTAAGACAGATGATGGCTACACCTTC. Protein: CASSWELKTDDGYTF.

The V call is TRBV20-1, the J call TRBJ2-3; 12 bases are shared with TRBD2. This CDR3 comprises 14 residues. Germline V gene lookup returns CDR1 DFQATT and CDR2 SNEGSKA (reference sequence). The trim removed 3 bases at V and 5 bases at J, leaving 3 bases unmatched. The CDR3 spells CSASTSGGQDTQYF. The CDR3 bases are TGCAGTGCTAGTACTAGCGGGGGGCAAGATACGCAGTATTTT.

The V and J genes are TRBV24-1 and TRBJ2-5, with TRBD1 matching over 10 bases. The germline V gene encodes CDR1 KGHDR and CDR2 SFDVKD. The junction had 10 bases not matched to a gene; V was cut back by 4 bases and J by 3 bases. The CDR3 totals 17 residues. CDR3 coding DNA: TGTGCCACCAGTGACCGGCGGGACAGGGGTTTGAAAGAGACCCAGTACTTC. Encoded protein: CATSDRRDRGLKETQYF.

CDR3 DNA: TGTGCCACCAGTGATAACAGGGCCAACTATGGCTACACCTTC. Protein product: CATSDNRANYGYTF. This chain links TRBV24-1 with TRBJ1-2; D is possibly TRBD1 (6 bases). Germline V gene data show CDR1 as KGHDR and CDR2 as SFDVKD. The V end was cut by 3 bases, the J end by 2 bases, with 9 bases between. CDR3 size: 14 residues.

This chain uses TRBV11-2 with TRBJ1-4, with 9 nucleotides matching TRBD1. The germline CDR1 and CDR2 sequences are SGHAT and FQNNGV. There are 16 residues in the CDR3. With 5 bases clipped from V and 7 bases from J, the junction kept 11 bases outside the gene matches. This CDR3 reads CASSPPPTGGGEKLFF. CDR3 nucleotide sequence: TGTGCCAGCAGCCCTCCACCGACAGGGGGGGGTGAAAAACTGTTTTTT.

V usage is TRBV6-5 and J usage is TRBJ1-6; D remains ambiguous. Trimming left V 8 bases short and J 9 bases short, with 20 bases between. Germline assignment: CDR1 MNHEY and CDR2 SVGAGI. This CDR3 has 15 residues. CDR3 amino acids: CASGHLDDRSSPLHF. As DNA, the CDR3 is TGTGCCAGCGGGCACCTGGATGACCGCAGTTCACCCCTCCACTTT.

This clone was observed once. The V gene is TRBV28, the J gene TRBJ1-2; D is ambiguous. Germline V gene data show CDR1 as MDHEN and CDR2 as SYDVKM. Trimming shortened V by 5 bases and J by 5 bases, and 21 bases separated the two germline ends. This CDR3 has 16 residues. The CDR3 region is CASSPQSGEGGYGYTF. The CDR3 nucleotides read TGTGCCAGCAGTCCTCAATCCGGGGAGGGCGGGTATGGCTACACCTTC.

In its sample, this clone was seen once. The chain links TRBV30 to TRBJ1-6; no firm D call. The CDR3 length is 10 residues. Germline V lookup: CDR1 GTSNPN, CDR2 SVGIG (reference sequence). Trimming stripped 3 bases from V and 14 bases from J, with 8 bases between. CDR3 sequence (DNA): TGTGCCTGGAGCGGGTTTACCCTCCACTTT. Amino acids: CAWSGFTLHF.

The V and J genes are TRBV7-6 and TRBJ1-1; TRBD1 matches 9 bases. V dropped 5 bases and J dropped 5; count of bases not matched to a gene: 6. The CDR3 runs 14 residues. The V gene's germline CDR1 is SGHVS and CDR2 FNYEAQ. This CDR3 reads CASSQDRGGTEAFF. Written as DNA, the CDR3 is TGTGCCAGCAGCCAGGACAGGGGAGGGACTGAAGCTTTCTTT.

The genes are TRBV6-5 and TRBJ1-2; TRBD1 might be the D (5 bases). The V end lost 8 bases, the J end lost 3 bases, and 16 bases lay between the germline ends. The germline gives CDR1 MNHEY, CDR2 SVGAGI. The CDR3 covers 14 residues. The CDR3 loop is CASDQGSLDYGYTF. The DNA of the CDR3 is TGTGCCAGCGACCAGGGTAGTCTGGACTATGGCTACACCTTC.

This sequence joins TRBV5-1 and TRBJ2-3; the D gene is possibly TRBD1 (6 bases). Germline-derived CDR1 and CDR2 are SGHRS and YFSETQ. The CDR3 extends over 15 amino acids. Trimming left V 4 bases short and J 2 bases short, with 14 bases between. CDR3 DNA: TGCGCCAGCAGCCGGGTTCAGGGGTCCACAGATACGCAGTATTTT. Protein: CASSRVQGSTDTQYF.

In this sample, this clone turned up once. The rearrangement joins TRBV20-1 to TRBJ1-2, with D maybe TRBD1 (5 bases). The CDR3 length is 11 residues. The ends were cut back, 4 bases at V and 10 bases at J, with 13 bases in the middle. Germline V gene lookup returns CDR1 DFQATT and CDR2 SNEGSKA (reference sequence). CDR3 bases: TGCAGTGCTAACCCCAGGGAATCCTACACCTTC. It translates to CSANPRESYTF.